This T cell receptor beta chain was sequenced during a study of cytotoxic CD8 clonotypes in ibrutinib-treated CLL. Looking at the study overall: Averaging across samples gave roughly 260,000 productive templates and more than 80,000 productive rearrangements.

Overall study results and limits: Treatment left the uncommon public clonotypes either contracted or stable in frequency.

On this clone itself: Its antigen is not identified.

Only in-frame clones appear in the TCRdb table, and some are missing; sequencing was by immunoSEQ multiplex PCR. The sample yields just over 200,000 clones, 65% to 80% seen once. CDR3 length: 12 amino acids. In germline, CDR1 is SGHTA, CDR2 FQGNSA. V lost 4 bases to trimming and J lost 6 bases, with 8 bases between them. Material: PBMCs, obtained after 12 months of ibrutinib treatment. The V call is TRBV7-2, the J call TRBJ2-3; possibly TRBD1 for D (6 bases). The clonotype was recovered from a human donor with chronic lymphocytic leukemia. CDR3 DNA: TGTGCCAGCAGCTCCGACAGGGATACGCAGTATTTT. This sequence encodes CASSSDRDTQYF.